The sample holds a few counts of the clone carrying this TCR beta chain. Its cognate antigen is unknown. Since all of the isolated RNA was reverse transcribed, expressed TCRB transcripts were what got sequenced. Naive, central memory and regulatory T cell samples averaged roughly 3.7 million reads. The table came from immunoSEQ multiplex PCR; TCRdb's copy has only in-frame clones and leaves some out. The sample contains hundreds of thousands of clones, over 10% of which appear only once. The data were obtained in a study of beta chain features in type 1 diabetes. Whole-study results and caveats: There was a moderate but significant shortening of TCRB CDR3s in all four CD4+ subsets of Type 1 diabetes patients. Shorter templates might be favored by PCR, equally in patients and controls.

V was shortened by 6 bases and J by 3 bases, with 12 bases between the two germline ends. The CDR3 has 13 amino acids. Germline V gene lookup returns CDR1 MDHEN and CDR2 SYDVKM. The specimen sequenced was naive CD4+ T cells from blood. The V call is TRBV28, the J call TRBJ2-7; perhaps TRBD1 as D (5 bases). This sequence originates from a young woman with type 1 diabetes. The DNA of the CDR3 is TGTGCCAGCAGGACCGGGCAGGGCTACGAGCAGTACTTC. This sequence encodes CASRTGQGYEQYF.